The present entry profiles one TCR beta chain with its context. Its antigen is not identified. The sample is drawn from a study of cytomegalovirus exposure and HLA in healthy donors. Points from the study as a whole: After further analysis at a later stage, roughly 16,000 TCR beta sequences were associated with HLA alleles at 0.05 false discovery rate.

This PCR relied on a set of 60 Vbeta primers and 13 Jbeta primers. The method was immunoSEQ multiplex PCR; TCRdb's version includes in-frame clones alone and lacks a portion of them. The table records about 130,000 clones, around 72% of them present only once. This sequence was found in a woman in her forties in good health and CMV-seronegative. The sample comprised PBMCs.

The CDR3 DNA reads TGCGCCAGCAGTGAGGGCGGGGGGCCTCTCCTCGAGCAGTACTTC. It translates to CASSEGGGPLLEQYF. V gene TRBV10-2 combines with J gene TRBJ2-5, with TRBD2 identical over 8 bases. The DNA end is a closer match to TRBJ2-7, so the J assignment may be wrong. Germline CDR1 WSHSY, CDR2 SAAADI. The CDR3 extends over 15 amino acids.